This paragraph covers one T cell receptor beta chain sequence. What it binds is unknown. 13 Jbeta primers and 60 Vbeta primers were used for the PCR. The table came from immunoSEQ multiplex PCR; TCRdb's copy has only in-frame clones and leaves some out. This table lists 130,000 to 150,000 clones. This record belongs to a study of cytomegalovirus exposure and HLA in healthy donors. Whole-study results and caveats: In a later analysis, across HLA loci, associated TCR counts were highest for DRB1, lowest for HLA-C.

Per germline, CDR1 MNHNS and CDR2 SASEGT. This CDR3 is 18 amino acids long. V shed 6 bases and J 1 base; nucleotides not matched to a gene: 9. The chain recombines TRBV6-1 with TRBJ2-1; 13 nucleotides line up with TRBD2. The source is a male donor in good health and CMV-seronegative. The sample comprised PBMCs. The CDR3 DNA follows: TGTGCCAGCAGCGAACTAGCGGGAGGGCCTTATTCCTACAATGAGCAGTTCTTC. Protein: CASSELAGGPYSYNEQFF.